The 20 T cell receptor beta chains in this list originate from one sample, sequenced in a study of T cell responses to AZD1222 COVID-19 vaccine. Sequencing was performed with immunoSEQ multiplex PCR; in TCRdb, only in-frame clones are kept and a portion is missing. Among about 180,000 clones listed, under 95% were seen once. This specimen was peripheral blood, taken 28 days after the second AZD1222 dose. Receptor source: an adult who received the AZD1222 COVID-19 vaccine.

The rearrangement joins TRBV29-1 to TRBJ2-7; TRBD2 might be the D (6 bases). This CDR3 has 12 residues. The germline V and J ends were trimmed by 4 bases and 6 bases, with 13 bases remaining between them. CDR1 and CDR2 from the germline V gene are SQVTM and ANQGSEA. The CDR3 loop is CSVAGLGGEQYF. CDR3 sequence (DNA): TGCAGCGTTGCGGGACTGGGAGGCGAGCAGTACTTC.

This clone was recorded once. The rearrangement uses TRBV7-9 and TRBJ2-1; a weak D match, TRBD2 (5 bases). In germline, CDR1 is SEHNR, CDR2 FQNEAQ (reference sequence). The germline V and J ends were trimmed by 2 bases and 6 bases, with 8 bases remaining between them. The CDR3 is made up of 13 amino acids. CDR3 amino acids: CASSLFEGNEQFF. The CDR3 DNA is TGTGCCAGCAGCTTATTCGAGGGCAATGAGCAGTTCTTC. The variable domain in full, completed from reference TRBV7-9 and TRBJ2-1, reads DTGVSQNPRHKITKRGQNVTFRCDPISEHNRLYWYRQTLGQGPEFLTYFQNEAQLEKSRLLSDRFSAERPKGSFSTLEIQRTEQGDSAMYLCASSLFEGNEQFFGPGTRLTVL.

J is TRBJ1-4 and V is TRBV18; 9 bases align to TRBD1. CDR3 length: 18 amino acids. Germline values: CDR1 KGHSH, CDR2 LQKENI. Trimming took 2 bases from V and 0 from J; bases not matched to a gene: 7. The CDR3 is CASSPEQGAQATNEKLFF. DNA of the CDR3: TGTGCCAGCTCACCAGAACAGGGGGCTCAGGCAACTAATGAAAAACTGTTTTTT.

CDR3 nucleotides: TGTGCCAGCAGCTTATTTAGCGGGGACAATGAGCAGTTCTTC. Its protein is CASSLFSGDNEQFF. This chain links TRBV7-2 with TRBJ2-1; 8 bases are shared with TRBD2. CDR1 SGHTA and CDR2 FQGNSA come from the germline V gene. This CDR3 is 14 amino acids long. The trim removed 2 bases at V and 5 bases at J, leaving 2 bases unmatched.

Note on this clone: Other DNA sequences in this specimen translate into the identical CDR3. The chain uses TRBV5-1 and TRBJ1-1, with D unresolved. The CDR3 covers 13 residues. Germline lookup yields CDR1 SGHRS and CDR2 YFSETQ. V was shortened by 2 bases and J by 1 base, with 6 bases between the two germline ends. The CDR3 reads CASSFEGNTEAFF. The CDR3 bases are TGCGCCAGCAGCTTCGAGGGGAACACTGAAGCTTTCTTT.

This clone has only one observation. Other DNA sequences in this specimen translate into the identical CDR3. The chain's CDR3 is CASSVGTGNNQPQHF. CDR3 nucleotides: TGTGCCAGCAGCGTGGGTACAGGAAACAATCAGCCCCAGCATTTT. The rearrangement links TRBV9 to TRBJ1-5, with D possibly matching TRBD1 (5 bases). Trimming took off 2 bases at V and 3 bases at J, with 12 bases between the two ends. The CDR3 is made up of 15 amino acids. CDR1 and CDR2 from the germline V gene are SGDLS and YYNGEE. Full variable domain (outside the CDR3, taken from reference TRBV9 and TRBJ1-5): DSGVTQTPKHLITATGQRVTLRCSPRSGDLSVYWYQQSLDQGLQFLIQYYNGEERAKGNILERFSAQQFPDLHSELNLSSLELGDSALYFCASSVGTGNNQPQHFGDGTRLSIL.

A single count supports this clone. The chain has TRBV7-8 and TRBJ1-4; 10 bases map to TRBD1. This CDR3 spans 14 amino acids. Trimming at V came to 5 bases and at J to 7 bases, leaving 4 bases not matched to a gene. CDR1 is SGHVS and CDR2 is FQNEAQ in the germline V gene. The CDR3 sequence is CASSGTGAGEKLFF. DNA of the CDR3: TGTGCCAGCAGCGGGACAGGGGCGGGTGAAAAACTGTTTTTT.

The genes are TRBV6-5 and TRBJ2-3; the match to TRBD2 covers 10 bases. In germline, CDR1 is MNHEY, CDR2 SVGAGI. Losses at the gene ends were 6 bases for V and 3 bases for J; bases not matched to a gene: 3. The CDR3 consists of 14 residues. The CDR3 loop is CASRSGLATDTQYF. The CDR3 coding sequence is TGTGCCAGCAGGTCGGGACTAGCGACAGATACGCAGTATTTT.

The chain is built from TRBV7-9 and TRBJ2-5, with 8 bases fitting TRBD1. Germline trimming cut 5 bases from V and 4 bases from J; bases unmatched to any gene: 9. CDR3 length equals 15 residues. Germline CDR1 is SEHNR and CDR2 is FQNEAQ (reference sequence). Here the CDR3 reads CASSLRQGSGETQYF. CDR3 sequence (DNA): TGTGCCAGCAGCCTCCGACAGGGGTCGGGAGAGACCCAGTACTTC.

This clone has just one count. This chain joins TRBV12-3 or TRBV12-4 and TRBJ1-5; the D gene is possibly TRBD1 (5 bases). The CDR3 sequence is 13 residues long. The germline V and J ends were trimmed by 5 bases and 10 bases, with 15 bases remaining between them. CDR3 residues: CASSRGGINPQHF. The CDR3 DNA sequence: TGTGCCAGCAGTAGGGGTGGAATCAACCCCCAGCATTTT.

The chain uses TRBV7-3 and TRBJ1-3, with D possibly being TRBD1 (5 bases). Germline V gene data show CDR1 as SGHTA and CDR2 as FQGTGA. The CDR3 is 13 amino acids. The V end lost 3 bases, the J end lost 4 bases, and 7 bases lay between the germline ends. The CDR3 sequence: CASSLDNGNTIYF. In DNA, the CDR3 is TGTGCCAGCAGCTTGGACAACGGAAACACCATATATTTT.

V is TRBV7-2 and J is TRBJ1-2; D remains ambiguous. Germline V gives CDR1 SGHTA, CDR2 FQGNSA. The CDR3 is 12 amino acids. V gave up 2 bases and J gave up 4 bases, with 5 bases separating them. DNA of the CDR3: TGTGCCAGCAGCTTATCGACCTATGGCTACACCTTC. Translation: CASSLSTYGYTF.

This chain uses TRBV27 with TRBJ1-2; 8 nucleotides match TRBD1. The CDR3 is 16 residues long. The germline V gene encodes CDR1 MNHEY and CDR2 SMNVEV (reference sequence). V was pared by 6 bases and J by 8 bases, with 17 bases of the junction left unmatched. The CDR3 DNA reads as TGTGCCAGCAGATACTACCCCCTCAGGGGGCAGGAGGGCTACACCTTC. Its translation: CASRYYPLRGQEGYTF.

The chain has TRBV12-3 or TRBV12-4 and TRBJ2-1; 11 positions agree with TRBD2. Losses at the gene ends were 7 bases for V and 8 bases for J; bases not matched to a gene: 4. CDR3 length equals 13 residues. The CDR3 DNA sequence: TGTGCCAGCAACCCGGGACTAGCGGATGAGCAGTTCTTC. This translates into CASNPGLADEQFF.

J is TRBJ1-1 and V is TRBV7-9, with no clear D. The CDR3 is made up of 14 amino acids. Trimming shortened V by 1 base and J by 3 bases, and 9 bases separated the two germline ends. Looked up from germline, CDR1 is SEHNR and CDR2 is FQNEAQ (reference sequence). Written as DNA, the CDR3 is TGTGCCAGCAGCTTAGAGGGCCTTTACACTGAAGCTTTCTTT. Translating it yields CASSLEGLYTEAFF.

V and J are TRBV5-1 and TRBJ1-1; TRBD1 might be the D (6 bases). CDR1 and CDR2 from the germline V gene are SGHRS and YFSETQ. The V end was cut by 0 bases, the J end by 3 bases, with 15 bases between. The CDR3 has 16 amino acids. CDR3 nucleotides: TGCGCCAGCAGCTTGGCAAACAGGGTTGGGGACACTGAAGCTTTCTTT. Protein: CASSLANRVGDTEAFF.

CDR3 DNA: TGCGCCAGCAGCCAAAGACGACAGGGTGGTGAGCAGTTCTTC. Translated: CASSQRRQGGEQFF. This chain joins TRBV4-3 and TRBJ2-1; TRBD1 matches at 7 bases. CDR1 and CDR2 from the germline V gene are LGHNA and YSLEER. The junction had 7 bases not matched to a gene; V was cut back by 2 bases and J by 9 bases. The CDR3 has 14 amino acids.

Details on this clone: This specimen includes other DNA sequences encoding the same CDR3. This chain connects TRBV5-1 to TRBJ1-1, with 7 nucleotides matching TRBD1. CDR3 length: 14 residues. V gave up 0 bases and J gave up 2 bases; unmatched junction bases: 1. CDR1 is SGHRS, CDR2 YFSETQ, per germline. CDR3 protein: CASSLDRGNTEAFF. In DNA form, the CDR3 reads TGCGCCAGCAGCTTGGACAGGGGCAACACTGAAGCTTTCTTT.

This clone was recorded only once. The chain joins TRBV15 to TRBJ1-1; 8 nucleotides align to TRBD1. This CDR3 region has 21 residues. Germline-derived CDR1 and CDR2 are LNHNV and YYDKDF (reference sequence). The junction had 18 bases not matched to a gene; V was cut back by 0 bases and J by 0 bases. The CDR3 spells CATSRDPYGGRDRFMNTEAFF. DNA for the CDR3: TGTGCCACCAGCAGAGATCCTTATGGGGGCAGGGACAGGTTCATGAACACTGAAGCTTTCTTT.

This clone is a singleton in its sample. This chain uses TRBV3-1 (or the pseudogene TRBV3-2) with TRBJ1-3; no firm D call. V was pared by 3 bases and J by 0 bases, with 15 bases between. The CDR3 has 17 amino acids. Germline values: CDR1 LGHDT, CDR2 YNNKEL (reference sequence). The CDR3 protein is CASSQSTGRYSGNTIYF. The CDR3 DNA is TGTGCCAGCAGCCAGTCAACCGGACGGTACTCTGGAAACACCATATATTTT.